Listed below are T cell receptor beta chains from one sample, sequenced in a study of patients and donors after allogeneic stem cell transplantation. From the RT-PCR reads, TCRdb called clonotypes with MiXCR, one entry per CDR3 protein. The table has about 410,000 distinct CDR3 sequences, approximately 16% seen once. Sequenced input: blood, either unsorted or a sorted T cell fraction (not recorded which). All receptors come from a human donor who was either an allogeneic HSCT recipient or a stem cell or donor lymphocyte infusion donor (not recorded which). It is not recorded whose cells these are; they may come from a transplant donor. The CDR3 runs from the conserved cysteine through the conserved F or W. The order of the fields is clone size, J gene, V gene, D gene, CDR3 protein, CDR3 DNA. A D gene is named only where the DNA matches it firmly. Clone size is given for some rows only: seen once, a few or many times, or a class if the clone is expanded.

size: few
J: TRBJ2-3
V: TRBV12-3/TRBV12-4
D: .
CDR3: CASSLPGNTQYF
DNA: TGTGCCAGCAGTTTACCGGGGAATACGCAGTATTTT

size: few
J: TRBJ1-2
V: TRBV14
D: .
CDR3: CASSHPRTLAGYTF
DNA: TGTGCCAGCAGCCACCCAAGGACCCTAGCCGGCTACACCTTC

size: .
J: TRBJ2-3
V: TRBV20-1
D: .
CDR3: CSVTEGVTDTQYF
DNA: TGCAGTGTTACCGAGGGGGTCACAGATACGCAGTATTTT

size: few
J: TRBJ1-6
V: TRBV7-2
D: .
CDR3: CASSLGGLSSYNSPLHF
DNA: TGTGCCAGCAGCTTAGGGGGCCTGAGCTCCTATAATTCACCCCTCCACTTT

size: .
J: TRBJ2-7
V: TRBV2
D: .
CDR3: CASRVDGSYEQYF
DNA: TGTGCCAGCAGGGTGGACGGTTCCTACGAGCAGTACTTC

size: few
J: TRBJ1-1
V: TRBV27
D: .
CDR3: CASSLGAWSTEAFF
DNA: TGTGCCAGCAGTTTAGGGGCATGGAGCACTGAAGCTTTCTTT

size: few
J: TRBJ2-4
V: TRBV6-2/TRBV6-3
D: .
CDR3: CASSWVAKNIQYF
DNA: TGTGCCAGCAGTTGGGTAGCCAAAAACATTCAGTACTTC

size: .
J: TRBJ2-7
V: TRBV9
D: TRBD1
CDR3: CASSPFPPDRGEQYF
DNA: TGTGCCAGCAGCCCATTCCCCCCGGACAGGGGGGAGCAGTACTTC

size: .
J: TRBJ2-2
V: TRBV6-2/TRBV6-3
D: .
CDR3: CASAWKRAVSFGELFF
DNA: TGTGCCAGCGCCTGGAAGCGAGCGGTGAGCTTCGGGGAGCTGTTTTTT

size: .
J: TRBJ2-7
V: TRBV24-1
D: TRBD1
CDR3: CATSEGPGQQSYEQYF
DNA: TGTGCCACCAGTGAGGGGCCGGGACAGCAATCCTACGAGCAGTACTTC

size: .
J: TRBJ2-1
V: TRBV7-3
D: TRBD1
CDR3: CASRARGTGGGEQFF
DNA: TGTGCCAGCAGGGCAAGGGGGACAGGGGGCGGTGAGCAGTTCTTC

size: few
J: TRBJ1-6
V: TRBV7-6
D: TRBD1
CDR3: CASSSRTGGYNSPLHF
DNA: TGTGCCAGCAGCTCAAGGACAGGGGGCTACAATTCACCCCTCCACTTT

size: .
J: TRBJ2-3
V: TRBV27
D: .
CDR3: CASSFPQGLTSTDTQYF
DNA: TGTGCCAGCAGTTTTCCCCAGGGTCTTACTAGCACAGATACGCAGTATTTT

size: few
J: TRBJ2-7
V: TRBV2
D: .
CDR3: CASSEARGVYEQYF
DNA: TGTGCCAGCAGTGAGGCCAGGGGGGTCTACGAGCAGTACTTC

size: many
J: TRBJ2-1
V: TRBV7-9
D: .
CDR3: CASSSFAGLTYNEQFF
DNA: TGTGCCAGCAGCTCCTTCGCAGGCTTAACCTACAATGAGCAGTTCTTC

size: few
J: TRBJ1-1
V: TRBV5-5
D: .
CDR3: CASSLDLGMNTEAFF
DNA: TGTGCCAGCAGCTTGGATTTAGGCATGAACACTGAAGCTTTCTTT

size: few
J: TRBJ1-2
V: TRBV5-1
D: .
CDR3: CASRDKGTNYGYTF
DNA: TGCGCCAGCAGGGACAAGGGAACCAACTATGGCTACACCTTC

size: .
J: TRBJ1-1
V: TRBV15
D: TRBD1
CDR3: CATSIDRANTEAFF
DNA: TGTGCCACCAGCATAGACAGGGCGAACACTGAAGCTTTCTTT

size: .
J: TRBJ1-1
V: TRBV2
D: .
CDR3: CASIRGDTEAFF
DNA: TGTGCCAGCATTAGGGGGGACACTGAAGCTTTCTTT

size: many
J: TRBJ1-1
V: TRBV5-1
D: .
CDR3: CASSKGHSNTEAFF
DNA: TGCGCCAGCAGCAAAGGACACTCGAACACTGAAGCTTTCTTT

size: .
J: TRBJ1-6
V: TRBV18
D: .
CDR3: CASSPQPGSTYNSPLHF
DNA: TGTGCCAGCTCACCACAGCCGGGCAGCACCTATAATTCACCCCTCCACTTT

size: .
J: TRBJ2-3
V: TRBV5-1
D: TRBD2
CDR3: CASSLRGRGGRTDTQYF
DNA: TGCGCCAGCAGCCTCCGGGGTCGCGGGGGACGCACAGATACGCAGTATTTT

size: .
J: TRBJ1-1
V: TRBV7-8
D: .
CDR3: CASSHYDTEAFF
DNA: TGTGCCAGCAGCCACTATGACACTGAAGCTTTCTTT

size: few
J: TRBJ2-6
V: TRBV20-1
D: .
CDR3: CSASEGSGANVLTF
DNA: TGCAGTGCTAGTGAGGGGTCCGGGGCCAACGTCCTGACTTTC

size: .
J: TRBJ1-1
V: TRBV6-2/TRBV6-3
D: .
CDR3: CASSRTRQRGPISMNTEAFF
DNA: TGTGCCAGCAGTCGAACTAGGCAGCGTGGCCCGATCTCAATGAACACTGAAGCTTTCTTT

size: .
J: TRBJ2-1
V: TRBV18
D: .
CDR3: CASSPRGALDEQFF
DNA: TGTGCCAGCTCACCACGGGGGGCTCTAGATGAGCAGTTCTTC

size: .
J: TRBJ2-1
V: TRBV5-1
D: TRBD1
CDR3: CASKTGTGGSSEQFF
DNA: TGCGCCAGCAAAACAGGAACAGGGGGTTCTAGTGAGCAGTTCTTC

size: once
J: TRBJ2-2
V: TRBV5-1
D: .
CDR3: CASSSWDPLGGRAGELFF
DNA: TGCGCCAGCAGCTCCTGGGACCCCCTTGGGGGAAGGGCCGGGGAGCTGTTTTTT

size: few
J: TRBJ1-1
V: TRBV24-1
D: .
CDR3: CATSDGGSTEAFF
DNA: TGTGCCACCAGTGATGGGGGGTCCACTGAAGCTTTCTTT

size: .
J: TRBJ1-5
V: TRBV15
D: TRBD1
CDR3: CATSRAQGARGGQPQHF
DNA: TGTGCCACCAGCAGAGCTCAGGGGGCGAGAGGAGGCCAGCCCCAGCATTTT

size: many
J: TRBJ2-7
V: TRBV28
D: TRBD2
CDR3: CASSLGGGPNEQYF
DNA: TGTGCCAGCAGTTTAGGGGGAGGGCCCAACGAGCAGTACTTC

size: few
J: TRBJ2-5
V: TRBV9
D: TRBD2
CDR3: CASSVSSGGSETQYF
DNA: TGTGCCAGCAGCGTAAGTAGCGGGGGATCGGAGACCCAGTACTTC

size: .
J: TRBJ2-3
V: TRBV20-1
D: .
CDR3: CSAQGLSRGRRDTQYF
DNA: TGCAGTGCCCAGGGACTGTCAAGGGGTCGTCGTGATACGCAGTATTTT

size: .
J: TRBJ2-1
V: TRBV5-1
D: TRBD2
CDR3: CASSFLRLAGPLSSYNEQFF
DNA: TGCGCCAGCAGCTTCCTTCGGCTAGCGGGCCCCCTTAGTTCCTACAATGAGCAGTTCTTC

size: many
J: TRBJ1-6
V: TRBV2
D: TRBD1
CDR3: CASSATGGNSPLHF
DNA: TGTGCCAGCAGCGCAACAGGGGGGAATTCACCCCTCCACTTT

size: .
J: TRBJ1-3
V: TRBV5-1
D: .
CDR3: CASRDSGNTIYF
DNA: TGCGCCAGCAGGGACTCTGGAAACACCATATATTTT

size: few
J: TRBJ1-4
V: TRBV4-3
D: .
CDR3: CASSQEGGGTNEKLFF
DNA: TGCGCCAGCAGCCAAGAAGGAGGGGGGACTAATGAAAAACTGTTTTTT

size: few
J: TRBJ1-1
V: TRBV9
D: .
CDR3: CASSVGGQINTEAFF
DNA: TGTGCCAGCAGCGTGGGGGGACAAATAAACACTGAAGCTTTCTTT

size: .
J: TRBJ2-7
V: TRBV27
D: TRBD2
CDR3: CASSFRPREVPLEQYF
DNA: TGTGCCAGCAGTTTTCGACCGCGGGAGGTCCCCCTCGAGCAGTACTTC

size: many
J: TRBJ2-1
V: TRBV15
D: .
CDR3: CATSRDSDLSSYNEQFF
DNA: TGTGCCACCAGCAGAGATAGCGACTTGAGCTCCTACAATGAGCAGTTCTTC

size: .
J: TRBJ1-6
V: TRBV20-1
D: .
CDR3: CSAYLVVYNSPLHF
DNA: TGCAGTGCCTACCTAGTAGTTTATAATTCACCCCTCCACTTT

size: .
J: TRBJ1-2
V: TRBV6-4
D: .
CDR3: CASRGDGNYGYTF
DNA: TGTGCCAGCAGGGGGGACGGGAACTATGGCTACACCTTC

size: .
J: TRBJ1-5
V: TRBV30
D: .
CDR3: CACNGGNQPQHF
DNA: TGTGCCTGCAACGGAGGGAACCAGCCCCAGCATTTT

size: .
J: TRBJ2-1
V: TRBV15
D: TRBD2
CDR3: CATSRRKGLADYNEQFF
DNA: TGTGCCACCAGCAGGCGGAAGGGACTAGCGGACTACAATGAGCAGTTCTTC

size: many
J: TRBJ2-7
V: TRBV24-1
D: TRBD2
CDR3: CATSGLDSGTYEQYF
DNA: TGTGCCACCAGTGGTTTGGATAGCGGGACATACGAGCAGTACTTC

size: .
J: TRBJ2-5
V: TRBV28
D: .
CDR3: CGSSSFDWGNQETQYF
DNA: TGTGGCAGCAGTTCCTTCGACTGGGGGAACCAAGAGACCCAGTACTTC

size: .
J: TRBJ1-2
V: TRBV2
D: TRBD1
CDR3: CASKDRGNYGYTF
DNA: TGTGCCAGCAAGGACAGGGGGAACTATGGCTACACCTTC

size: .
J: TRBJ2-5
V: TRBV20-1
D: TRBD2
CDR3: CSAALAGSAETQYF
DNA: TGCAGTGCAGCACTAGCGGGGTCGGCAGAGACCCAGTACTTC

size: few
J: TRBJ1-1
V: TRBV5-1
D: .
CDR3: CASRGGGAYTEAFF
DNA: TGCGCCAGCAGGGGCGGGGGTGCGTACACTGAAGCTTTCTTT

size: .
J: TRBJ2-1
V: TRBV4-2
D: .
CDR3: CASSQRNRNEQFF
DNA: TGTGCCAGCAGCCAGCGTAATAGGAATGAGCAGTTCTTC

size: few
J: TRBJ1-1
V: TRBV15
D: .
CDR3: CATSREGGRATEAFF
DNA: TGTGCCACCAGCAGAGAAGGGGGTAGGGCCACTGAAGCTTTCTTT

size: few
J: TRBJ2-5
V: TRBV15
D: TRBD1
CDR3: CATSRDLTGAETQYF
DNA: TGTGCCACCAGCAGAGATCTGACAGGGGCGGAGACCCAGTACTTC

size: few
J: TRBJ1-5
V: TRBV4-1
D: TRBD1
CDR3: CASSQDRTGTGQPQHF
DNA: TGCGCCAGCAGCCAAGACCGGACAGGGACGGGGCAGCCCCAGCATTTT

size: .
J: TRBJ2-5
V: TRBV5-4
D: .
CDR3: CASSLRGGGRETQYF
DNA: TGTGCCAGCAGCTTGAGGGGTGGCGGCAGGGAGACCCAGTACTTC

size: many
J: TRBJ2-1
V: TRBV27
D: TRBD2
CDR3: CASRGSGRYNEQFF
DNA: TGTGCCAGCAGGGGTAGCGGGCGTTACAATGAGCAGTTCTTC

size: .
J: TRBJ2-1
V: TRBV20-1
D: .
CDR3: CSASQQTPYNEQFF
DNA: TGCAGTGCTAGTCAGCAAACCCCCTACAATGAGCAGTTCTTC

size: .
J: TRBJ1-1
V: TRBV29-1
D: TRBD1
CDR3: CSADRVRMNTEAFF
DNA: TGCAGCGCCGACAGGGTTCGGATGAACACTGAAGCTTTCTTT

size: .
J: TRBJ1-1
V: TRBV10-3
D: .
CDR3: CAISGEVAEAFF
DNA: TGTGCCATCAGTGGTGAGGTCGCTGAAGCTTTCTTT

size: many
J: TRBJ2-7
V: TRBV12-3/TRBV12-4
D: .
CDR3: CASSPLRGGYEQYF
DNA: TGTGCCAGCAGTCCCCTTCGAGGAGGCTACGAGCAGTACTTC

size: .
J: TRBJ2-2
V: TRBV6-1
D: .
CDR3: CASSQTRLYTGELFF
DNA: TGTGCCAGCAGTCAAACTCGACTATACACCGGGGAGCTGTTTTTT